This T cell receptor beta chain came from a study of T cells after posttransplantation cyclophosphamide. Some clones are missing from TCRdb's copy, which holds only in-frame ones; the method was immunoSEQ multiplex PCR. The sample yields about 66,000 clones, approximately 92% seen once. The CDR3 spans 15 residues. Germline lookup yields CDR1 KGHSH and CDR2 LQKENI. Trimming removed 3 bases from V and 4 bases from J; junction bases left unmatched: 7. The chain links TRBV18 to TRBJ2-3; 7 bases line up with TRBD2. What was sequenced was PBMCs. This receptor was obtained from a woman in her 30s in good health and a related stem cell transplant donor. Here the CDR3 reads CASSPSGGGSDTQYF. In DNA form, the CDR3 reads TGTGCCAGCTCACCTTCGGGGGGAGGCTCAGATACGCAGTATTTT.